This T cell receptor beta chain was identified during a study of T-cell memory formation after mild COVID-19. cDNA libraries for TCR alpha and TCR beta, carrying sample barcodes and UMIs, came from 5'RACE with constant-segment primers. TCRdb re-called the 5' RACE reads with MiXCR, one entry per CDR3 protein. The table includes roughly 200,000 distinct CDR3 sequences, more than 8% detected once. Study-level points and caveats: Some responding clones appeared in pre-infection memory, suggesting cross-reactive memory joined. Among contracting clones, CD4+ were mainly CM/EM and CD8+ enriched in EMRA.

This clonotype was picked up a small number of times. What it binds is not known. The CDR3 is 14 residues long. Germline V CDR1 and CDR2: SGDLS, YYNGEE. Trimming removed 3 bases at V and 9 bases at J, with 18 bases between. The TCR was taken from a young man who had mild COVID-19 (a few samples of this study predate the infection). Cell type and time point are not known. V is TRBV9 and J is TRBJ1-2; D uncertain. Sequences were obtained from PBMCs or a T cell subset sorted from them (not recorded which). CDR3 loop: CASSGETRRSSYTF. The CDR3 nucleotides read TGTGCCAGCAGCGGAGAGACAAGACGGAGTAGCTACACCTTC.